Each of the 27 T cell receptor beta chains below was sequenced from the same sample in a study of blood T cells in healthy people across ages. Using a J-beta primer mix together with a sample-barcoded 5' primer, a second PCR was run for about 7 to 12 cycles. Using its own MiXCR run on the 5' RACE reads, TCRdb lists one record per CDR3 protein. This sample has around 650,000 distinct CDR3 sequences, with about 30% found just once. Sequencing was done on a sample of blood. The receptors come from a woman over 75 in good health.

This sequence joins TRBV5-1 and TRBJ2-2; 7 bases match TRBD1. Losses at the gene ends were 0 bases for V and 0 bases for J; bases not matched to a gene: 2. Germline loops: CDR1 SGHRS, CDR2 YFSETQ. The CDR3 length is 16 residues. In DNA, the CDR3 is TGCGCCAGCAGCTTGGACAGGGGAACGAACACCGGGGAGCTGTTTTTT. This sequence encodes CASSLDRGTNTGELFF.

This clonotype came up a few times. V usage is TRBV3-1 and J usage is TRBJ1-1; no firm D call. The CDR3 is 13 residues long. CDR1 is LGHDT, CDR2 YNNKEL, per germline (reference sequence). Between the trimmed V and J ends, which lost 2 bases and 3 bases, there was a span of 7 bases. CDR3 nucleotide sequence: TGTGCCAGCAGCCAACAGGAGTACACTGAAGCTTTCTTT. Translation gives CASSQQEYTEAFF.

This clonotype was observed at least ten times. The rearrangement links TRBV29-1 to TRBJ2-7; TRBD1 matches at 9 bases. The junction had 2 bases not matched to a gene; V was cut back by 3 bases and J by 5 bases. Germline-derived CDR1 and CDR2 are SQVTM and ANQGSEA. CDR3 size: 12 residues. This CDR3 is CSVDTGGHEQYF. The CDR3 DNA is TGCAGCGTTGATACAGGGGGCCACGAGCAGTACTTC.

The J gene is TRBJ1-2, the V gene TRBV27; D is unclear. Trimming pared 5 bases from V and 13 bases from J, leaving 20 bases between. The CDR3 runs to 13 residues. Germline lookup yields CDR1 MNHEY and CDR2 SMNVEV (reference sequence). CDR3 coding DNA: TGTGCCAGCAGTCCCTCCCCCAGACATGCTCTCACCTTC. Translating it yields CASSPSPRHALTF.

This clonotype was observed at least ten times. The chain uses TRBV10-3 and TRBJ2-3; maybe TRBD2 (7 bases). There are 14 residues in the CDR3. Per germline, CDR1 ENHRY and CDR2 SYGVKD. The ends were cut back, 6 bases at V and 4 bases at J, with 14 bases in the middle. CDR3 coding DNA: TGTGCCATCAGGAGGGGGGAGGGACCAGATACGCAGTATTTT. Protein sequence: CAIRRGEGPDTQYF.

In its sample, this clonotype was seen many times. The chain uses TRBV11-3 and TRBJ2-5, with TRBD1 matching 9 bases. V lost 1 base to trimming and J lost 1 base; unmatched junction nucleotides: 10. The CDR3 spans 18 residues. In germline, CDR1 is SGHNT, CDR2 YENEEA. The CDR3, as DNA: TGTGCCAGCAGCTTAGGTGTAGGAGGACAGGGGTCCCAAGAGACCCAGTACTTC. Protein product: CASSLGVGGQGSQETQYF.

Notes on this clonotype: Compared with germline, one end of the junction differs, possibly owing to a read error. The CDR3 DNA reads as TGCGCCAGCAGCAGTACTAGTGGCTCCTACAATGAGCGGTTCTTC. This translates into CASSSTSGSYNERFF. The rearrangement uses TRBV5-1 and TRBJ2-1; D might be TRBD2 (5 bases). CDR1 SGHRS and CDR2 YFSETQ come from the germline V gene. This CDR3 contains 15 residues.

This clonotype was counted ten times or more. The chain uses TRBV29-1 and TRBJ2-1, with 11 bases fitting TRBD2. Germline loops: CDR1 SQVTM, CDR2 ANQGSEA. CDR3 length: 14 residues. Losses at the gene ends were 4 bases for V and 6 bases for J; bases not matched to a gene: 5. CDR3 nucleotides: TGCAGCGTTGCACTAGCGGGGGCCGTCAATGAGCAGTTCTTC. Translating gives CSVALAGAVNEQFF.

The chain is built from TRBV7-2 and TRBJ2-2; D not resolved. The CDR3 sequence is 12 residues long. Per the germline V gene, CDR1 is SGHTA and CDR2 is FQGNSA. Trimming stripped 4 bases from V and 6 bases from J, with 6 bases between. The DNA of the CDR3 is TGTGCCAGCAGCTCCCCCCCCGGGGAGCTGTTTTTT. Translated: CASSSPPGELFF.

In regard to this clonotype: A much larger clone lies one base from this, so it may be a read error. The chain has TRBV7-2 and TRBJ1-4, with TRBD1 matching over 12 bases. The CDR3 extends over 15 amino acids. Germline V lookup: CDR1 SGHTA, CDR2 FQGNSA. The V and J ends lost 5 bases and 10 bases, in that order; junction bases with no gene match: 8. This chain's CDR3 is CASSMGQGARGKLFF. DNA of the CDR3: TGTGCCAGCAGCATGGGACAGGGGGCTCGTGGAAAACTGTTTTTT.

This clonotype was observed a few times. The chain is built from TRBV12-3 or TRBV12-4 and TRBJ1-4; D ambiguous. Trimming took 6 bases from V and 6 from J, leaving 8 bases between them. The CDR3 is made up of 12 amino acids. Written as DNA, the CDR3 is TGTGCCAGCAGATCGAGGCATGAAAAACTGTTTTTT. Protein product: CASRSRHEKLFF.

This clonotype appeared many times. This chain connects TRBV7-3 to TRBJ1-6; the match to TRBD1 covers 8 bases. V dropped 1 base and J dropped 9; count of bases not matched to a gene: 8. The CDR3 runs to 16 residues. Germline CDR1 is SGHTA and CDR2 is FQGTGA. Here the CDR3 reads CASSLKMAGGGSPLHF. In DNA, the CDR3 is TGTGCCAGCAGCTTAAAGATGGCAGGGGGCGGTTCACCCCTCCACTTT. Looking up the rest from reference TRBV7-3 and TRBJ1-6 gives the full variable domain: GAGVSQTPSNKVTEKGKYVELRCDPISGHTALYWYRQSLGQGPEFLIYFQGTGAADDSGLPNDRFFAVRPEGSVSTLKIQRTERGDSAVYLCASSLKMAGGGSPLHFGNGTRLTVT.

V is TRBV9 and J is TRBJ2-3; D is possibly TRBD1 or TRBD2 (6 bases each). Germline CDR1 is SGDLS and CDR2 is YYNGEE. The CDR3 sequence is 18 residues long. Deletions cut 0 bases from V and 2 bases from J, with 19 bases between. The CDR3 spells CASSVDETGGDTTDTQYF. The CDR3 DNA follows: TGTGCCAGCAGCGTAGACGAGACTGGCGGGGACACCACAGATACGCAGTATTTT.

In its sample, this clonotype was seen many times. The V gene is TRBV3-1, the J gene TRBJ2-7, with TRBD1 matching 7 bases. Losses at the gene ends were 3 bases for V and 0 bases for J; bases not matched to a gene: 2. Germline V gene sequence: CDR1 LGHDT, CDR2 YNNKEL (reference sequence). This CDR3 has 14 amino acids. The CDR3 DNA reads TGTGCCAGCAGCCACAGGGGGAGCTCCTACGAGCAGTACTTC. This translates into CASSHRGSSYEQYF.

This clonotype was seen many times. The chain employs TRBV5-6 and TRBJ2-7; D remains ambiguous. The V gene lost 2 bases and the J gene lost 9 bases, with 18 bases spanning the gap. The germline V gene has CDR1 SGHDT and CDR2 YYEEEE. The CDR3 extends over 14 amino acids. The CDR3 loop is CASSLSASPYSQYF. The CDR3 bases are TGTGCCAGCAGCTTATCGGCCAGCCCCTATTCGCAGTACTTC.

This clonotype was seen only a few times. The chain combines TRBV20-1 with TRBJ1-1; TRBD1 agrees at 7 bases. Germline lookup yields CDR1 DFQATT and CDR2 SNEGSKA (reference sequence). J was trimmed by 1 base and V by 6 bases; bases with no gene match: 8. The CDR3 has 14 residues. The CDR3 loop reads CSAKGRTGNTEAFF. The CDR3 DNA sequence: TGCAGTGCGAAGGGCCGGACAGGGAACACTGAAGCTTTCTTT.

This chain links TRBV4-1 with TRBJ2-1, with TRBD2 identical over 7 bases. V lost 1 base, J lost 12 bases, and 6 bases stayed unmatched. CDR3 length: 13 residues. Germline CDR1 is MGHRA and CDR2 is YSYEKL. CDR3 sequence reads: CASSQALAERQFF. CDR3 bases: TGCGCCAGCAGCCAAGCCCTAGCGGAGCGGCAGTTCTTC.

The V gene is TRBV2, the J gene TRBJ2-5, with a possible D match to TRBD2 (7 bases). CDR1 is SNHLY and CDR2 is FYNNEI in the germline V gene. V dropped 7 bases and J dropped 5 bases, with 20 bases sitting between them. This CDR3 comprises 15 residues. CDR3 sequence: CASNPGGQGTETQYF. The CDR3 coding sequence is TGTGCCAGCAACCCGGGGGGACAAGGGACGGAGACCCAGTACTTC.

As to this clonotype: The junction and the germline gene differ at one end; a read error may be behind it. The V gene is TRBV11-3, the J gene TRBJ2-5; D not certain. CDR1 and CDR2 (germline): SGHNT, YENEEA. CDR3 length: 12 residues. CDR3 in amino acids: CASSSDQGTQYF. For the CDR3, the DNA is TGTGCCAGCAGCTCCGATCAAGGGACCCAGTACTTC.

This clonotype occurred many times. The chain employs TRBV6-5 and TRBJ2-3, with 9 nucleotides matching TRBD2. The CDR3 extends over 16 amino acids. Germline loops: CDR1 MNHEY, CDR2 SVGAGI. Trimming took 7 bases from V and 8 from J; bases not matched to a gene: 16. CDR3 sequence: CASTVGLAGIGGTQYF. The CDR3 nucleotides read TGTGCCAGCACCGTGGGGCTAGCGGGGATCGGGGGTACGCAGTATTTT.

This clonotype occurred many times. This chain connects TRBV9 to TRBJ2-5; 10 nucleotides match TRBD2. Looked up from germline, CDR1 is SGDLS and CDR2 is YYNGEE. With 4 bases clipped from V and 5 bases from J, the junction kept 11 bases outside the gene matches. This CDR3 is 16 amino acids long. CDR3 DNA sequence: TGTGCCAGCAGCCGGGGGAGCGGGGGGGCCGGGGAGACCCAGTACTTC. The encoded protein is CASSRGSGGAGETQYF.

This clonotype came up once. Here the CDR3 DNA reads TGTGCCATCAGCGAAAACCCTCGGTGGGATGAGCAGTTCTTC. It codes for CAISENPRWDEQFF. The chain has TRBV10-3 and TRBJ2-1; D remains ambiguous. Trimming stripped 6 bases from V and 8 bases from J, with 17 bases between. Per the germline V gene, CDR1 is ENHRY and CDR2 is SYGVKD. This CDR3 contains 14 residues.

CDR3 sequence reads: CASSLFRGGYDNEQFF. The CDR3 DNA is TGTGCCAGCAGTTTATTTAGAGGAGGTTACGACAATGAGCAGTTCTTC. The V gene is TRBV27, the J gene TRBJ2-1; TRBD2 is a possible D gene (5 bases). V gave up 1 base and J gave up 5 bases, with 15 bases separating them. The CDR3 contains 16 residues. The germline V gene has CDR1 MNHEY and CDR2 SMNVEV (reference sequence).

This clonotype was detected ten times or more. This rearrangement joins TRBV4-2 to TRBJ2-5; 8 bases match TRBD2. V lost 4 bases and J lost 5; bases outside the gene matches: 15. The CDR3 has 17 residues. Germline values: CDR1 LGHNA, CDR2 YNFKEQ. This chain's CDR3 is CASSPDSSGGGGETQYF. The CDR3 nucleotides read TGTGCCAGCAGCCCCGATAGTTCGGGGGGGGGTGGTGAGACCCAGTACTTC.

There are many counts of this clonotype. The chain employs TRBV29-1 and TRBJ1-2, with D perhaps matching TRBD1 (6 bases). This CDR3 spans 12 amino acids. Germline loops: CDR1 SQVTM, CDR2 ANQGSEA. Trimming pared 7 bases from V and 2 bases from J, leaving 11 bases between. CDR3 in DNA: TGCAGCGCCGCAGGGGCCAACTATGGCTACACCTTC. Translated, it gives CSAAGANYGYTF.

The chain links TRBV5-1 to TRBJ1-5; 10 nucleotides align to TRBD1. This CDR3 spans 15 amino acids. V was clipped by 4 bases and J by 7 bases; unmatched bases: 8. Germline CDR1 is SGHRS and CDR2 is YFSETQ. The CDR3 protein is CASSVDRGLGQPQHF. The CDR3 nucleotides are TGCGCCAGCAGCGTCGACAGGGGGCTTGGGCAGCCCCAGCATTTT.

The rearrangement links TRBV6-1 to TRBJ2-3; tentative D call: TRBD2 (6 bases). Germline assignment: CDR1 MNHNS and CDR2 SASEGT. V was cut by 1 base and J by 7 bases, with 9 bases left in between. The CDR3 spans 13 residues. This chain's CDR3 is CASSEDGLHTQYF. The CDR3 DNA follows: TGTGCCAGCAGTGAAGACGGACTACATACGCAGTATTTT.